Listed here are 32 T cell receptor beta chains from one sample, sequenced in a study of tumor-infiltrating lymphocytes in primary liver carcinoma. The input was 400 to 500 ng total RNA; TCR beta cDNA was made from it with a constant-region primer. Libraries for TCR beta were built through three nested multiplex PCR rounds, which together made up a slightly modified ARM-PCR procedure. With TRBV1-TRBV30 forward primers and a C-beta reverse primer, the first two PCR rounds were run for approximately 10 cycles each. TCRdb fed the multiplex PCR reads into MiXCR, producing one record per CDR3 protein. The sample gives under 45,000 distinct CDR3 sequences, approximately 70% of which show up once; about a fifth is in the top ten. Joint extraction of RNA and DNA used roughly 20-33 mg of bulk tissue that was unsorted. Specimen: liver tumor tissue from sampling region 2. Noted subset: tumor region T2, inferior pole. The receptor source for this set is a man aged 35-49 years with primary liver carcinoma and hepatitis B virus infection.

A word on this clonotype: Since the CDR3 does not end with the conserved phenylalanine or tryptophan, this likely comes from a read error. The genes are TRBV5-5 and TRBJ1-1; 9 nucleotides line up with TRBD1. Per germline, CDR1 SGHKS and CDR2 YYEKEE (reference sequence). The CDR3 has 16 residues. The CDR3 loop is CASSLGDRVFSAEAFL. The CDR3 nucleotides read TGTGCCAGTAGCTTGGGGGACAGGGTTTTTTCGGCTGAAGCTTTCTTA.

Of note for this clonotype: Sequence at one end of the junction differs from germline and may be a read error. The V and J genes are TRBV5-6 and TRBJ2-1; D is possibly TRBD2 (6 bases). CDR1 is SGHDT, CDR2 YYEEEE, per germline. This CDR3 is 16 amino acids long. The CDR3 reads CANSVVPGVPYNEQFF. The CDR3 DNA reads TGTGCCAACAGCGTGGTGCCGGGAGTCCCCTACAATGAGCAGTTCTTC.

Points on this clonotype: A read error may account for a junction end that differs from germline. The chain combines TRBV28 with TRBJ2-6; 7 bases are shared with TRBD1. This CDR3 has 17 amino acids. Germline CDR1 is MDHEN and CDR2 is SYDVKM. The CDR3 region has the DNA TGTGCCAGCAGTCAAGCCCGGGACAGCTCTGGGGCCAACGTCCTGGCTTTC. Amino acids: CASSQARDSSGANVLAF.

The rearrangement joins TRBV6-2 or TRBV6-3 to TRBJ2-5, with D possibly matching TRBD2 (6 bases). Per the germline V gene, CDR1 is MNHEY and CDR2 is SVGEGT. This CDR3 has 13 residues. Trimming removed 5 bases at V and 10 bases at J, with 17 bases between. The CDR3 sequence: CASSMGLANIQYF. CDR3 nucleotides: TGTGCCAGCAGTATGGGACTGGCGAACATCCAGTACTTC.

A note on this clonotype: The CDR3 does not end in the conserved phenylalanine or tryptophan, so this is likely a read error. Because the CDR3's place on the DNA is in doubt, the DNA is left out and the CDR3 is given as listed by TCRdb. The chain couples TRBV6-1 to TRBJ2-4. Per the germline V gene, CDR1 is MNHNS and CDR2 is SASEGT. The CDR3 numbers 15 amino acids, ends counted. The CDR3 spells CASSDAGIAKNIQHL.

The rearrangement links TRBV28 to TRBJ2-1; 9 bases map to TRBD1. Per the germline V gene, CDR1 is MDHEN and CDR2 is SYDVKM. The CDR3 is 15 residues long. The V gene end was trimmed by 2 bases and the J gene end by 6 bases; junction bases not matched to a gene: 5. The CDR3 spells CASSLPEQGANEQFF. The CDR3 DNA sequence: TGTGCCAGCAGTTTACCGGAACAGGGGGCCAATGAGCAGTTCTTC.

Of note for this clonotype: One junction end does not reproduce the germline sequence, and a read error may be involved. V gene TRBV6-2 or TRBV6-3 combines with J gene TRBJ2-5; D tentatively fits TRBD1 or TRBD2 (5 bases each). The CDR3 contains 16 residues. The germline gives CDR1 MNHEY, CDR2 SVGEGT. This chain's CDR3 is CGSGFRTPEKKWGQYF. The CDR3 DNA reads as TGTGGCAGCGGTTTCAGGACACCCGAGAAAAAGTGGGGCCAGTACTTC.

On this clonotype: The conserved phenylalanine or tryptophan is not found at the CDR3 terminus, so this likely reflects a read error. The CDR3 bases are TGTGCCAGCAACTCCCGCGACAAGATCGTCAACTATGGCTACACCATC. This gives the protein CASNSRDKIVNYGYTI. This sequence joins TRBV5-6 and TRBJ1-2; D gene uncertain. The CDR3 spans 16 residues. The ends were cut back, 6 bases at V and 2 bases at J, with 20 bases in the middle. Germline CDR1 is SGHDT and CDR2 is YYEEEE.

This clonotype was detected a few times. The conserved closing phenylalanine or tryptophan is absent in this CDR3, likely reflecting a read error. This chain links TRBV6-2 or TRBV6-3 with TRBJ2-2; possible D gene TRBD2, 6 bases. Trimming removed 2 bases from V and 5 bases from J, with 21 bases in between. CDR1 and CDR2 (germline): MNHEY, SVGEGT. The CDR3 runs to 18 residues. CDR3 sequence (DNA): TGTGCCAGCAGTTACCCGACCGTGCTAGTGGGGAGGACCGGGGAGCTGTTTATT. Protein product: CASSYPTVLVGRTGELFI.

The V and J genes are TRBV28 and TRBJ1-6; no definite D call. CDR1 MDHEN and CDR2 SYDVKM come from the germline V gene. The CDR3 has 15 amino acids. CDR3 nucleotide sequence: TGTCTCAGCAGTCCGTGGACTGATTATAATTCACCCCTCCACTTT. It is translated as CLSSPWTDYNSPLHF.

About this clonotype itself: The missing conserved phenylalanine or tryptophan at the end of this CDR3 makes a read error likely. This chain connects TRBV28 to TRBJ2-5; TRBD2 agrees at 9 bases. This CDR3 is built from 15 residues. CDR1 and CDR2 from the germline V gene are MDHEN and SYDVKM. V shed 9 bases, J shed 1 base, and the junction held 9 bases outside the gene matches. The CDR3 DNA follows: TGTGCCAGTCGTTTGGCTAGCGGGGTCCAAGAGACCCAGTACTTA. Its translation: CASRLASGVQETQYL.

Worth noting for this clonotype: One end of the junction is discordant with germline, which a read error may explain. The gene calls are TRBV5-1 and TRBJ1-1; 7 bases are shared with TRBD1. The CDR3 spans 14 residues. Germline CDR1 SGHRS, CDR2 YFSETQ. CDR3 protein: CANGAQGLNTEAFF. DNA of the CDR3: TGCGCCAACGGGGCACAGGGGCTGAACACCGAAGCTTTCTTT. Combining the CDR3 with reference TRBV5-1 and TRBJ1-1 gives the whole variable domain KAGVTQTPRYLIKTRGQQVTLSCSPISGHRSVSWYQQTPGQGLQFLFEYFSETQRNKGNFPGRFSGRQFSNSRSEMNVSTLELGDSALYLCANGAQGLNTEAFFGQGTRLTVV.

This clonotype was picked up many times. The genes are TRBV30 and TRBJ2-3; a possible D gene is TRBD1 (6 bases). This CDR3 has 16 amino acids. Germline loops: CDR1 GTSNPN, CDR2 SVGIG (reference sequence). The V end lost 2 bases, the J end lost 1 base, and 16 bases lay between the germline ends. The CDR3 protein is CAWSITTGSRTDTQYF. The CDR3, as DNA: TGTGCCTGGAGTATAACAACAGGGTCCCGCACAGATACGCAGTATTTT. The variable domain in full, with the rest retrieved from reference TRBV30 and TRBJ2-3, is SQTIHQWPATLVQPVGSPLSLECTVEGTSNPNLYWYRQAAGRGLQLLFYSVGIGQISSEVPQNLSASRPQDRQFILSSKKLLLSDSGFYLCAWSITTGSRTDTQYFGPGTRLTVL.

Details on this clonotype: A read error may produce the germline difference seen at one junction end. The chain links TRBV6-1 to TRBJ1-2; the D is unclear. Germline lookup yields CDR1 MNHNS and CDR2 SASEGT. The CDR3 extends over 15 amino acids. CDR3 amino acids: CASSESAERYDGYTF. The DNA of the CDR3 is TGCGCCAGCAGTGAGAGCGCCGAGAGGTACGATGGCTACACCTTC.

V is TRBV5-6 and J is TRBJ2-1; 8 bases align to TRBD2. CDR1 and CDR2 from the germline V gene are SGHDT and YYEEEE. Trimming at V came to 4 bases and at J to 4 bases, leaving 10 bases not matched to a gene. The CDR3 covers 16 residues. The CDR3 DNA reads TGTGCCAGCAGCCCGTCTGGGAGCGGGAGATACAATGAGCAGTTCTTC. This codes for CASSPSGSGRYNEQFF. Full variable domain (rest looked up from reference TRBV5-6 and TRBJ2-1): DAGVTQSPTHLIKTRGQQVTLRCSPKSGHDTVSWYQQALGQGPQFIFQYYEEEERQRGNFPDRFSGHQFPNYSSELNVNALLLGDSALYLCASSPSGSGRYNEQFFGPGTRLTVL.

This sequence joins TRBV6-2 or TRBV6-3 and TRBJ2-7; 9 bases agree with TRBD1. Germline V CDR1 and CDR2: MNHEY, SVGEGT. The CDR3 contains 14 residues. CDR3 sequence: CISSIRDRAHEQYF. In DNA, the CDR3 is TGTATCAGCAGCATCCGGGACAGGGCCCACGAGCAGTACTTC.

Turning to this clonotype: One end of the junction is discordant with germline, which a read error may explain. The chain's CDR3 is CASSRTGEGNHPQHF. The DNA of the CDR3 is TGTGCCAGCAGTCGGACAGGCGAGGGCAATCATCCCCAGCATTTT. The chain uses TRBV6-1 and TRBJ1-5, with 7 bases fitting TRBD1. The length of the CDR3 is 15 residues. The germline V gene has CDR1 MNHNS and CDR2 SASEGT.

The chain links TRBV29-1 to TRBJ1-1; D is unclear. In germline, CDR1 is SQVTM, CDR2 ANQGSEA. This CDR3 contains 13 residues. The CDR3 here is CSPFQVRETEAFF. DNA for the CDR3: TGCAGTCCCTTTCAGGTGAGGGAGACTGAAGCTTTCTTT.

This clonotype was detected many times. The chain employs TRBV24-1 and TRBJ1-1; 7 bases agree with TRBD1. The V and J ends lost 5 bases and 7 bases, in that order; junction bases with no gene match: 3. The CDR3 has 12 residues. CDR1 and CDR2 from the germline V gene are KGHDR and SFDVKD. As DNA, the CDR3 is TGTGCCACCAGTGGGGACAGTAATGAAGCTTTCTTT. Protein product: CATSGDSNEAFF.

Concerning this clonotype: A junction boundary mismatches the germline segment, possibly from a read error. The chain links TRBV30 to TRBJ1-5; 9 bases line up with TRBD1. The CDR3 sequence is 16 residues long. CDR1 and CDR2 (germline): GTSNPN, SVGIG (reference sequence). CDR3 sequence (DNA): TGTGCCCGGAGTAAAAAAGACAGGGGGAGATATCAGCCACAGCATTTT. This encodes CARSKKDRGRYQPQHF. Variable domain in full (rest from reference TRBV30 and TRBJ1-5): SQTIHQWPATLVQPVGSPLSLECTVEGTSNPNLYWYRQAAGRGLQLLFYSVGIGQISSEVPQNLSASRPQDRQFILSSKKLLLSDSGFYLCARSKKDRGRYQPQHFGDGTRLSIL.

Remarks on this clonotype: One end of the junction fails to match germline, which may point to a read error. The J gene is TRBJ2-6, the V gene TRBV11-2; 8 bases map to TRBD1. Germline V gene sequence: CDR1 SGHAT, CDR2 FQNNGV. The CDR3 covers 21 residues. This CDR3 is CASSMGGDRGISLSGTNVLTF. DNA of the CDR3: TGTGCCAGCAGTATGGGGGGAGACAGGGGCATTTCCCTCTCTGGGACCAACGTCCTGACTTTT.

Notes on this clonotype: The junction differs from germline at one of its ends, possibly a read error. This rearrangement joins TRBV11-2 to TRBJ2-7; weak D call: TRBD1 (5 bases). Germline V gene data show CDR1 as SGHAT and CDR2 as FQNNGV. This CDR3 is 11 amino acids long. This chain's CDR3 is CASTKGAEHYF. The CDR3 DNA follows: TGTGCCAGCACAAAAGGGGCTGAGCACTACTTC. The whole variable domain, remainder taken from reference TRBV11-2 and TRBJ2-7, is EAGVAQSPRYKIIEKRQSVAFWCNPISGHATLYWYQQILGQGPKLLIQFQNNGVVDDSQLPKDRFSAERLKGVDSTLKIQPAKLEDSAVYLCASTKGAEHYFGPGTRLTVT.

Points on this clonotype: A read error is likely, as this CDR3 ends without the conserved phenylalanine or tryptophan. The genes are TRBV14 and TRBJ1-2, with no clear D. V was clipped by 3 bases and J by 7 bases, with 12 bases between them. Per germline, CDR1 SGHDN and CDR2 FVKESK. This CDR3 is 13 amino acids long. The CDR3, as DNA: TGTGCCAGCAGCCAGGATTTGGAGGGTGGCTACACCCTC. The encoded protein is CASSQDLEGGYTL.

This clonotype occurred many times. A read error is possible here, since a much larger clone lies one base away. This chain's CDR3 is CASSPPGGLVGGERYF. The CDR3 DNA reads TGTGCCAGCAGTCCACCCGGGGGCCTAGTAGGAGGCGAGCGGTACTTC. The gene calls are TRBV7-9 and TRBJ2-7, with D perhaps TRBD1 or TRBD2 (6 bases each). The CDR3 is 16 amino acids. The V gene's germline CDR1 is SEHNR and CDR2 FQNEAQ (reference sequence).

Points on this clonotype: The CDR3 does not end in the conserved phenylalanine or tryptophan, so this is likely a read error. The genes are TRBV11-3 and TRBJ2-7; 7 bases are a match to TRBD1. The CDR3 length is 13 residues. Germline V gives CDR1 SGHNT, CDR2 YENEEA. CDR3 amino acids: CAGSVGQSYEQYL. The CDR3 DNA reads TGTGCCGGCAGTGTGGGACAGTCCTACGAGCAGTACTTA.

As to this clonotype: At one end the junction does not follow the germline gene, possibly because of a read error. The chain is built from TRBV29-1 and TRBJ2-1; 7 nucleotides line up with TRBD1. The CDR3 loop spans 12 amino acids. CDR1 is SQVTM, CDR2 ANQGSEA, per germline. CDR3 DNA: TGCAGCGTACCGACAGGGTCCGATGAACAGTTCTTC. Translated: CSVPTGSDEQFF.

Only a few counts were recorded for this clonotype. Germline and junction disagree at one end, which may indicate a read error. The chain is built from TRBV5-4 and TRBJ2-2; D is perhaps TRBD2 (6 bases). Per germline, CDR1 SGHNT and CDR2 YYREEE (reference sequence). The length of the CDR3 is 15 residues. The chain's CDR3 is CANSSTSANTWELFF. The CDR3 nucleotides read TGTGCCAACAGCTCGACTAGTGCGAACACCTGGGAGCTGTTTTTT.

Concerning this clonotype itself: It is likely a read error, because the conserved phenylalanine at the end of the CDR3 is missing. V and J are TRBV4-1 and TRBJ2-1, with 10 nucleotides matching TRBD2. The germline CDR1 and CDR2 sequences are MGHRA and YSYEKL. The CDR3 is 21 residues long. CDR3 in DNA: TGTGTCAGCAGCCATATCCCAGGGAGCGGGAGGGCAATCCGCTCCTACAATGAGCAGTTCCTC. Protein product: CVSSHIPGSGRAIRSYNEQFL.

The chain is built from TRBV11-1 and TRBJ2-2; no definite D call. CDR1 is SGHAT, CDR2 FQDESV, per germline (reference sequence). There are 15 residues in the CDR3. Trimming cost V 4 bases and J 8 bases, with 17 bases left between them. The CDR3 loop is CASSYTVSFSGELFF. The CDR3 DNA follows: TGTGCCAGCAGCTATACAGTATCTTTCTCAGGGGAGCTGTTTTTT.

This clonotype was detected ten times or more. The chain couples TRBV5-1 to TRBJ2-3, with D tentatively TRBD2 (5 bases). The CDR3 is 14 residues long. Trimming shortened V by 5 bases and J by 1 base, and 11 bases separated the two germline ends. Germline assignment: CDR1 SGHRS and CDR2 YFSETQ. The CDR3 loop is CASRIQEGTDTQYF. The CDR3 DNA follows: TGCGCCAGCAGAATTCAGGAGGGCACAGATACGCAGTATTTT.

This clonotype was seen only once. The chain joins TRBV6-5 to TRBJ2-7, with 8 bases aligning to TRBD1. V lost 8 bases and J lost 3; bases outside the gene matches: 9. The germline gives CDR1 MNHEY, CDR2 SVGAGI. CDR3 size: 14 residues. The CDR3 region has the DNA TGTGCCAGCTATGCCGGGACAGGACGCTACGAGCAGTACTTC. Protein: CASYAGTGRYEQYF.

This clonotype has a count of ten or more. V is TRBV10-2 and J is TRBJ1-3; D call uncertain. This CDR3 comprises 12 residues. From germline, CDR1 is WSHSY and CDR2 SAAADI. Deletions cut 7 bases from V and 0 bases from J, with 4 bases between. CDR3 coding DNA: TGCGCCAGCAAGGCCTCTGGAAACACCATATATTTT. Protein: CASKASGNTIYF.